The sequence of this TCR beta chain was determined in a study of response to subunit inactivated influenza vaccine. This clonotype came up a few times. Per the germline V gene, CDR1 is MGHDK and CDR2 is SYGVNS. This CDR3 has 11 residues. Trimming pared 6 bases from V and 6 bases from J, leaving 5 bases between. TCRdb re-analysed the RT-PCR reads in MiXCR, keeping a single row per CDR3 protein. The table records 180,000 or so distinct CDR3 sequences, approximately 12% of them present only once. The data were also submitted as part of a second study, on T cells expressing NK-cell markers. This second report adds: Researchers built TCR beta cDNA using 5'RACE template switching with UMIs.

The V gene is TRBV25-1, the J gene TRBJ2-2; D unresolved. This clonotype originated in a man over 45 who received an inactivated influenza vaccine. The material was CD8+ T cells sorted from PBMCs, obtained roughly 12 days after vaccination. The DNA for the CDR3 is TGTGCCAGCAGAGTAGCCGGGGAGCTGTTTTTT. As protein: CASRVAGELFF.